This passage covers 13 T cell receptor beta chains from one sample sequenced in a study of control samples from healthy donors and cancer patients. Repertoires were generated with immunoSEQ multiplex PCR, while TCRdb's copy carries only in-frame clones and drops some. The sample has some 120,000 clones, about 95% seen once. Sequencing was carried out using blood. The receptors here all came from a man between 25 and 39 years old in good health.

The chain links TRBV2 to TRBJ1-2; D ambiguous. This CDR3 is built from 11 residues. The germline gives CDR1 SNHLY, CDR2 FYNNEI. V lost 2 bases and J lost 4, with 2 bases in between. The CDR3 DNA follows: TGTGCCAGCAGTGAATCCTATGGCTACACCTTC. Residues: CASSESYGYTF.

The chain is built from TRBV7-9 and TRBJ2-7; 12 positions agree with TRBD2. CDR1 is SEHNR and CDR2 is FQNEAQ in the germline V gene (reference sequence). J lost 13 bases, V lost 5 bases, and 9 bases had no gene match. CDR3 length: 13 amino acids. CDR3 sequence reads: CASSLSTSGGIYF. Here the CDR3 DNA reads TGTGCCAGCAGCCTCTCGACTAGCGGGGGTATTTACTTC.

The chain employs TRBV6-4 and TRBJ1-6; TRBD1 might be the D (6 bases). Germline V gene data show CDR1 as MRHNA and CDR2 as SNTAGT. The ends were cut back, 9 bases at V and 5 bases at J, with 14 bases in the middle. CDR3 length: 14 residues. The CDR3 is CARMSGQHNSPLHF. CDR3 bases: TGTGCCAGGATGTCTGGACAGCATAATTCACCCCTCCACTTT.

This chain connects TRBV3-1 (or the pseudogene TRBV3-2) to TRBJ1-4, with 8 bases aligning to TRBD1. Per the germline V gene, CDR1 is LGHDT and CDR2 is YNNKEL (reference sequence). This CDR3 is built from 13 residues. The J segment lost 8 bases and the V segment lost 4 bases, leaving 3 bases of the junction unmatched. The chain's CDR3 is CASSLGTGEKLFF. DNA for the CDR3: TGTGCCAGCAGCCTGGGGACAGGAGAAAAACTGTTTTTT.

This clone appeared a single time. The chain uses TRBV5-6 and TRBJ2-2, with TRBD2 identical over 10 bases. V trimming: 1 base; J trimming: 7 bases; junction bases outside the gene matches: 7. Germline lookup yields CDR1 SGHDT and CDR2 YYEEEE. CDR3 length: 16 amino acids. Written as DNA, the CDR3 is TGTGCCAGCAGCTTGCTTCTAGCGGGGGTTATCGGGGAGCTGTTTTTT. Amino acid sequence: CASSLLLAGVIGELFF.

The chain joins TRBV3-1 (or the pseudogene TRBV3-2) to TRBJ2-5; D assignment may be TRBD1 or TRBD2 (5 bases each). Germline CDR1 is LGHDT and CDR2 is YNNKEL (reference sequence). This CDR3 contains 12 residues. Trimming pared 5 bases from V and 3 bases from J, leaving 7 bases between. The CDR3 is CASSGTEETQYF. The CDR3 nucleotides read TGTGCCAGCAGCGGGACGGAAGAGACCCAGTACTTC.

A single count supports this clone. The genes are TRBV2 and TRBJ2-7; TRBD2 agrees at 10 bases. The V and J ends lost 5 bases and 1 base, in that order; junction bases with no gene match: 5. The CDR3 length is 15 residues. Germline V lookup: CDR1 SNHLY, CDR2 FYNNEI. The DNA for the CDR3 is TGTGCCAGCAGTCAAAGCGGGGGGGTATCCTACGAGCAGTACTTC. It encodes CASSQSGGVSYEQYF.

The chain combines TRBV3-1 (or the pseudogene TRBV3-2) with TRBJ2-3; D unresolved. The germline CDR1 and CDR2 sequences are LGHDT and YNNKEL (reference sequence). There are 14 residues in the CDR3. Trimming stripped 0 bases from V and 3 bases from J, with 7 bases between. Here the CDR3 reads CASSQELGTDTQYF. The CDR3 nucleotides are TGTGCCAGCAGCCAAGAATTGGGGACAGATACGCAGTATTTT.

The V and J genes are TRBV5-1 and TRBJ1-2; 9 bases line up with TRBD1. The CDR3 is 15 residues long. The V gene end was trimmed by 3 bases and the J gene end by 3 bases; junction bases not matched to a gene: 6. Germline V CDR1 and CDR2: SGHRS, YFSETQ. CDR3 in amino acids: CASSSGTGQDYGYTF. The CDR3, as DNA: TGCGCCAGCAGCTCCGGGACAGGGCAAGACTATGGCTACACCTTC.

The V and J genes are TRBV18 and TRBJ2-3; no clear D. The V end was cut by 4 bases, the J end by 3 bases, with 17 bases between. The CDR3 totals 16 residues. Germline CDR1 KGHSH, CDR2 LQKENI. DNA for the CDR3: TGTGCCAGCTCACTAACGACGGGCCGAACAACAGATACGCAGTATTTT. Its protein is CASSLTTGRTTDTQYF.

The chain recombines TRBV9 with TRBJ1-4; D possibly corresponds to TRBD1 (5 bases). V was shortened by 1 base and J by 6 bases, with 16 bases between the two germline ends. Germline V gene data show CDR1 as SGDLS and CDR2 as YYNGEE. This CDR3 comprises 16 residues. CDR3 in DNA: TGTGCCAGCAGCGTACTTTCAGCAGGGCTGGATGAAAAACTGTTTTTT. Its protein product is CASSVLSAGLDEKLFF.

The chain links TRBV3-1 (or the pseudogene TRBV3-2) to TRBJ1-2; possibly TRBD1 for D (6 bases). V lost 5 bases and J lost 7, with 14 bases in between. CDR3 size: 13 residues. Germline values: CDR1 LGHDT, CDR2 YNNKEL (reference sequence). The CDR3 DNA is TGTGCCAGCAGCAACATCGGACAGTCTGGCTACACCTTC. Amino acids: CASSNIGQSGYTF.

The chain recombines TRBV6-5 with TRBJ1-1; D call uncertain. Germline V lookup: CDR1 MNHEY, CDR2 SVGAGI. This CDR3 has 13 amino acids. V lost 1 base, J lost 5 bases, and 8 bases lay in between. The CDR3 region is CASSYWGRTEAFF. CDR3 DNA: TGTGCCAGCAGTTACTGGGGAAGGACTGAAGCTTTCTTT.